One and the same sample provided the 15 T cell receptor beta chains below, sequenced in a study of Ad26.COV2.S vaccination and SARS-CoV-2 variants. Treatment reported: 15 to 20 received Ad26.COV2.S at low or high dose, single or two shots; roughly 5 received placebo; per-sample allocation not given. Sampling happened 63 days after the first vaccine or placebo injection. Assay: immunoSEQ multiplex PCR; the TCRdb copy retains only in-frame clones and omits some. The sample gives under 500,000 clones, around 93% of which show up once; approximately 1.6% is in the top ten. Sequences were derived from peripheral blood, sampled in a trial of Ad26.COV2.S vaccine versus placebo. The source of these receptors is a person between 18 and 65 years old who received the Ad26.COV2.S COVID-19 vaccine or a placebo.

J is TRBJ2-2 and V is TRBV7-9; D is unclear. Trimming cost V 3 bases and J 5 bases, with 7 bases left between them. The CDR3 runs 13 residues. Per the germline V gene, CDR1 is SEHNR and CDR2 is FQNEAQ (reference sequence). The CDR3 nucleotides are TGTGCCAGCAGCTTTTCTGGGACCGGGGAGCTGTTTTTT. Translated, it gives CASSFSGTGELFF.

The chain employs TRBV5-6 and TRBJ2-5, with 7 bases matching TRBD1. Germline V gives CDR1 SGHDT, CDR2 YYEEEE. This CDR3 spans 14 amino acids. J was trimmed by 4 bases and V by 2 bases; bases with no gene match: 5. The CDR3 DNA is TGTGCCAGCAGCTTAAATTGGGACAGAGAGACCCAGTACTTC. Protein product: CASSLNWDRETQYF.

This clone was recorded once. This chain links TRBV19 with TRBJ2-6; TRBD2 is a possible D gene (6 bases). The CDR3 consists of 20 residues. The ends were cut back, 1 base at V and 1 base at J, with 20 bases in the middle. Germline CDR1 reads LNHDA; CDR2 reads SQIVND (reference sequence). The CDR3 coding sequence is TGTGCCAGTAGTATAGCCGGGGGTGGTCTCATTGTGTCTGGGGCCAACGTCCTGACTTTC. It translates to CASSIAGGGLIVSGANVLTF. Drawing the rest from reference TRBV19 and TRBJ2-6, the complete variable domain is DGGITQSPKYLFRKEGQNVTLSCEQNLNHDAMYWYRQDPGQGLRLIYYSQIVNDFQKGDIAEGYSVSREKKESFPLTVTSAQKNPTAFYLCASSIAGGGLIVSGANVLTFGAGSRLTVL.

This sequence joins TRBV18 and TRBJ2-5; D is perhaps TRBD2 (6 bases). This CDR3 has 16 residues. Germline V gene data show CDR1 as KGHSH and CDR2 as LQKENI. The V and J ends lost 2 bases and 10 bases respectively, with 23 bases between them. CDR3 loop: CASSPVLDSGSGDQYF. The CDR3 DNA follows: TGTGCCAGCTCACCAGTATTAGATAGCGGCTCTGGGGACCAGTACTTC.

DNA for the CDR3: TGTGCCAGCACCTACGGTGGGGAAACCACAGATACGCAGTATTTT. This encodes CASTYGGETTDTQYF. The J gene is TRBJ2-3, the V gene TRBV6-6; D is undetermined. The V and J ends lost 7 bases and 2 bases respectively, with 16 bases between them. The germline V gene has CDR1 MNHNY and CDR2 SVGAGI (reference sequence). The CDR3 consists of 15 residues.

V is TRBV5-1 and J is TRBJ2-1, with TRBD2 matching over 8 bases. Per the germline V gene, CDR1 is SGHRS and CDR2 is YFSETQ. CDR3 length equals 16 residues. With 5 bases clipped from V and 0 bases from J, the junction kept 7 bases outside the gene matches. This CDR3 is CASSLRGGSSYNEQFF. The CDR3 nucleotides read TGCGCCAGCAGTCTCCGGGGGGGAAGCTCCTACAATGAGCAGTTCTTC.

The rearrangement joins TRBV19 to TRBJ2-2; TRBD1 is a possible D gene (5 bases). Trimming shortened V by 5 bases and J by 2 bases, and 18 bases separated the two germline ends. The CDR3 runs 17 residues. CDR1 and CDR2 from the germline V gene are LNHDA and SQIVND (reference sequence). The CDR3 protein is CASSAGFWQGNTGELFF. The DNA of the CDR3 is TGTGCCAGTAGTGCAGGATTCTGGCAGGGAAACACCGGGGAGCTGTTTTTT.

The rearrangement joins TRBV7-2 to TRBJ2-1; the match to TRBD2 covers 9 bases. Germline assignment: CDR1 SGHTA and CDR2 FQGNSA. This CDR3 comprises 18 residues. Unmatched junction bases numbered 18, after V lost 5 bases and J lost 7 bases. This CDR3 is CASSARLADYPWGNEQFF. The CDR3, as DNA: TGTGCCAGCAGCGCCAGACTAGCGGATTACCCGTGGGGGAATGAGCAGTTCTTC.

The sample holds a few counts of this clone. V is TRBV4-1 and J is TRBJ1-5, with D perhaps matching TRBD1 (5 bases). Trimming took 1 base from V and 3 from J, leaving 13 bases between them. CDR3 length: 16 amino acids. Looked up from germline, CDR1 is MGHRA and CDR2 is YSYEKL. The CDR3 nucleotides are TGCGCCAGCAGCCAAGGGTGGGCGACAGACAATCAGCCCCAGCATTTT. This encodes CASSQGWATDNQPQHF.

The rearrangement uses TRBV2 and TRBJ1-5; D possibly corresponds to TRBD1 (6 bases). The CDR3 is made up of 15 amino acids. The germline V and J ends were trimmed by 6 bases and 0 bases, with 12 bases remaining between them. Germline loops: CDR1 SNHLY, CDR2 FYNNEI. CDR3 protein: CASRYRVHSNQPQHF. CDR3 coding DNA: TGTGCCAGCAGGTACAGGGTCCATAGCAATCAGCCCCAGCATTTT.

The chain employs TRBV10-1 and TRBJ2-3; 10 bases are shared with TRBD2. The CDR3 has 16 residues. CDR1 and CDR2 from the germline V gene are WNHNN and SYGVQD (reference sequence). V gave up 3 bases and J gave up 3 bases; unmatched junction bases: 6. The CDR3 DNA is TGCGCCAGCAGTGAATTAGCGGGGGGTGGTACAGATACGCAGTATTTT. This sequence encodes CASSELAGGGTDTQYF.

The gene calls are TRBV9 and TRBJ2-5; 9 nucleotides line up with TRBD2. Germline-derived CDR1 and CDR2 are SGDLS and YYNGEE. The CDR3 sequence is 15 residues long. The ends lost 4 bases at V and 2 bases at J; junction bases unmatched: 6. The CDR3: CASSSASGRQETQYF. Here the CDR3 DNA reads TGTGCCAGCAGCTCGGCCAGCGGGAGGCAAGAGACCCAGTACTTC.

V usage is TRBV7-9 and J usage is TRBJ2-7; TRBD1 matches at 8 bases. V lost 2 bases, J lost 6 bases, and 9 bases stayed unmatched. The CDR3 loop spans 15 amino acids. Germline assignment: CDR1 SEHNR and CDR2 FQNEAQ (reference sequence). The CDR3 loop is CASSLSFGQGSEQYF. The CDR3 bases are TGTGCCAGCAGCTTATCCTTCGGACAGGGTTCCGAGCAGTACTTC.

The CDR3 sequence: CAWSRQGAGNYGYTF. In DNA form, the CDR3 reads TGTGCCTGGAGTAGACAGGGGGCGGGGAACTATGGCTACACCTTC. The rearrangement joins TRBV30 to TRBJ1-2, with 10 bases aligning to TRBD1. This CDR3 has 15 residues. After removal of 2 bases from V and 2 bases from J, the junction contained 5 bases not matched to a gene. In germline, CDR1 is GTSNPN, CDR2 SVGIG (reference sequence).

The chain couples TRBV5-1 to TRBJ2-3; D unresolved. This CDR3 spans 12 amino acids. V was cut by 2 bases and J by 5 bases, with 6 bases left in between. Germline CDR1 reads SGHRS; CDR2 reads YFSETQ. The CDR3 spells CASSLPGDTQYF. CDR3 DNA sequence: TGCGCCAGCAGCTTACCGGGAGATACGCAGTATTTT.